This T cell receptor beta chain was identified in a study of blood T cells in healthy people across ages. The CDR3 loop spans 15 amino acids. Germline CDR1 and CDR2: DFQATT and SNEGSKA (reference sequence). V shed 4 bases and J 1 base; nucleotides not matched to a gene: 7. A second PCR of 7 to 11 cycles used a sample-barcoded 5' primer and a J-beta primer mix. TCRdb called the 5' RACE reads again in MiXCR, with one record for every CDR3 protein. There are about 650,000 distinct CDR3 sequences in the sample; about 32% occur only once, and approximately 15% lies in the top ten. There were healthy Caucasian individuals from Russia, aged roughly 6 to 90, serving as donors. This clonotype was counted a few times.

The specimen sequenced was blood. This rearrangement joins TRBV20-1 to TRBJ2-3, with 8 bases aligning to TRBD2. The receptor was derived from a woman of 80 years or more in good health. The CDR3 spells CSATSGGGGTDTQYF. As DNA, the CDR3 is TGCAGTGCTACCTCGGGAGGGGGTGGCACAGATACGCAGTATTTT.